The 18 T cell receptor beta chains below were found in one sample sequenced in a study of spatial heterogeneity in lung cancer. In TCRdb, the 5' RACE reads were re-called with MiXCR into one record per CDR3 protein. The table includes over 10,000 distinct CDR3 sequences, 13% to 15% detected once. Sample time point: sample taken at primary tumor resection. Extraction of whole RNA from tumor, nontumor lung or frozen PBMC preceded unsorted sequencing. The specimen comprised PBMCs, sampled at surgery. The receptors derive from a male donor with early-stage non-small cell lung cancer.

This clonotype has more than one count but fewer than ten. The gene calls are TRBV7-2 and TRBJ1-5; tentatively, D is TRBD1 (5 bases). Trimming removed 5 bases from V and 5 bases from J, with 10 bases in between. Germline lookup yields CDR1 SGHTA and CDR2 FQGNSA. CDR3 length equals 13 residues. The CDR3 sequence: CASSPRGDQPQHF. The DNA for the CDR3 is TGTGCCAGCAGCCCGAGAGGGGATCAGCCCCAGCATTTT.

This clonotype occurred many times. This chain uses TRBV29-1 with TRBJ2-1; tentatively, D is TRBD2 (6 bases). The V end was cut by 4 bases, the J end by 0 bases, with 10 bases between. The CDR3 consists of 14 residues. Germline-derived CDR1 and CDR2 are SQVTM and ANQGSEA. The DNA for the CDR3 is TGCAGCGTTGGTCGGGGGAGCTCCTACAATGAGCAGTTCTTC. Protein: CSVGRGSSYNEQFF.

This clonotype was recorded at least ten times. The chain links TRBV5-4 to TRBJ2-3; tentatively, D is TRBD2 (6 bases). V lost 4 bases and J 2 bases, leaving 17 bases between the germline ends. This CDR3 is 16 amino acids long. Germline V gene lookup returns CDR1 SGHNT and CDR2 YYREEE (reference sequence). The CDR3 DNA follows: TGTGCCAGCAGCCCCATGCCCGCGGGGTACACAGATACGCAGTATTTT. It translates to CASSPMPAGYTDTQYF.

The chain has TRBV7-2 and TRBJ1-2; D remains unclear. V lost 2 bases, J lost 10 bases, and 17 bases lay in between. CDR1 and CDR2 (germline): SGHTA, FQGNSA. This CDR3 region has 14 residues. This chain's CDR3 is CASSLHSNTIDYTF. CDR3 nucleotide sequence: TGTGCCAGCAGCTTACACTCCAATACTATCGACTACACCTTC.

The CDR3 DNA sequence: TGTGCCAGCAGCTTAGATCGCCCGTTGGGGACTGAAGCTTTCTTT. It is translated as CASSLDRPLGTEAFF. This rearrangement joins TRBV11-2 to TRBJ1-1; D gene ambiguous. Germline values: CDR1 SGHAT, CDR2 FQNNGV. This CDR3 is built from 15 residues. V shed 0 bases and J shed 5 bases, with 13 bases lying between them.

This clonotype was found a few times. The CDR3 sequence is CASSELAGAYEQYF. As DNA, the CDR3 is TGCGCCAGCAGTGAACTTGCGGGTGCCTACGAGCAGTACTTC. V and J are TRBV10-2 and TRBJ2-7, with D possibly being TRBD2 (5 bases). CDR1 is WSHSY and CDR2 is SAAADI in the germline V gene. CDR3 size: 14 residues. Trimming pared 3 bases from V and 2 bases from J, leaving 11 bases between.

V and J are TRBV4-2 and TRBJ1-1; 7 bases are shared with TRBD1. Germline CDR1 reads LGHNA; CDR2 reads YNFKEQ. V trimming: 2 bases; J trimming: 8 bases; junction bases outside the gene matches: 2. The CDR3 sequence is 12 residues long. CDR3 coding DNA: TGTGCCAGCAGCCAAATGACAGGGGAAGCTTTCTTT. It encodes CASSQMTGEAFF.

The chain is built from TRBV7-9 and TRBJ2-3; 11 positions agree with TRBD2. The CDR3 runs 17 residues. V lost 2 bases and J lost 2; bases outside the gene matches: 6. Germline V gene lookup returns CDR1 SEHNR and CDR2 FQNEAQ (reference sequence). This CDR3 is CASSLFPSGGYTDTQYF. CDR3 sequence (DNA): TGTGCCAGCAGCTTATTCCCTAGCGGGGGGTACACAGATACGCAGTATTTT.

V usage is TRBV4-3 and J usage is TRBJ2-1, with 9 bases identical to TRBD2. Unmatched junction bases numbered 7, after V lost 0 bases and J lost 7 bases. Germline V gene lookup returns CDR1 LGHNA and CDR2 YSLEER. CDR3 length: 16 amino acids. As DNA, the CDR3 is TGCGCCAGCAGCCAAGAGGTAGCGGGGGTGGGAAATGAGCAGTTCTTC. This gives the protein CASSQEVAGVGNEQFF.

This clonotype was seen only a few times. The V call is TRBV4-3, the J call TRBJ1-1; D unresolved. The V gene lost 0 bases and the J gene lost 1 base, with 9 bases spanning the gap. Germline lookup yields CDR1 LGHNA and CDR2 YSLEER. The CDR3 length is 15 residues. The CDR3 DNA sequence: TGCGCCAGCAGCCAAGATCACAACCCGAACACTGAAGCTTTCTTT. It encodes CASSQDHNPNTEAFF.

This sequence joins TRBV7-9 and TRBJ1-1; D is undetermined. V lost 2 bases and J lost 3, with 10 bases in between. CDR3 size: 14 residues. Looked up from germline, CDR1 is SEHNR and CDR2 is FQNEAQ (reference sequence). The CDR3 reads CASSLRTPHTEAFF. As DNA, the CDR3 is TGTGCCAGCAGCTTACGGACCCCTCACACTGAAGCTTTCTTT.

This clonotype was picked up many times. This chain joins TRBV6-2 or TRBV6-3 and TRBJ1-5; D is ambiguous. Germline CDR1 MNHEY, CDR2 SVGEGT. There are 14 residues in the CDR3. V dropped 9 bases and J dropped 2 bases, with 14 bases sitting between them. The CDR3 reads CASRTAPGNQPQHF. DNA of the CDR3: TGTGCCAGTCGGACGGCCCCGGGCAATCAGCCCCAGCATTTT.

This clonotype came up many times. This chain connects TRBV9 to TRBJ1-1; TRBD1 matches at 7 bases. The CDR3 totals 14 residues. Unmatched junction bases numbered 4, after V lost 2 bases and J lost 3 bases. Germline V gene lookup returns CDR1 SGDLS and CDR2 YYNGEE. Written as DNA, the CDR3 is TGTGCCAGCAGCGTTGGACAGGAGCACACTGAAGCTTTCTTT. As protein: CASSVGQEHTEAFF.

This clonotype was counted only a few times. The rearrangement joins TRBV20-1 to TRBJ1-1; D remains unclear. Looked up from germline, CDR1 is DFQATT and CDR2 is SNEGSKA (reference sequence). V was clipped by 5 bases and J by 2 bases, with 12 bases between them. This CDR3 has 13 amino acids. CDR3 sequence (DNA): TGCAGTGCTTCCTTGACTGTAAACACTGAAGCTTTCTTT. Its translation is CSASLTVNTEAFF.

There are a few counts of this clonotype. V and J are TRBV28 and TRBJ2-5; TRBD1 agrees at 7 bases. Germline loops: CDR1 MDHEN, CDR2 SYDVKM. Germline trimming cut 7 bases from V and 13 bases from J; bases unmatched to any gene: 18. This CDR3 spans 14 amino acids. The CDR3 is CASKTAGTESRGYF. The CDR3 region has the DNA TGTGCCAGCAAAACAGCCGGGACAGAATCCCGGGGGTACTTC.

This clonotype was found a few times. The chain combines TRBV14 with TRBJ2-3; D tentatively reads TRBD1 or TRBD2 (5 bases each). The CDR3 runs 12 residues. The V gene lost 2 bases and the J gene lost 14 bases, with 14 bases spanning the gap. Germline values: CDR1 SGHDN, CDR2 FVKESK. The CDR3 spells CASSQSLGRWYF. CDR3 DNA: TGTGCCAGCAGCCAATCCTTGGGACGTTGGTATTTT.

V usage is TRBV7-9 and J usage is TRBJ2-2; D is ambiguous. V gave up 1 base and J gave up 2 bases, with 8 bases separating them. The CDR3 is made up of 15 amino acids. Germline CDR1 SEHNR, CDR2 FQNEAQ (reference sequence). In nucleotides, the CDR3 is TGTGCCAGCAGCTTAGTAGCCGGAAACACCGGGGAGCTGTTTTTT. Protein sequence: CASSLVAGNTGELFF.

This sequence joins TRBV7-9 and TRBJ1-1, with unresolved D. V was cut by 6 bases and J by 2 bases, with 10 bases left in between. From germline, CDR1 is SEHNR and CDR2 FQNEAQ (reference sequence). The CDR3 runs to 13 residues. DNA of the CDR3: TGTGCCAGCAGTTCCTTGGGAAACACTGAAGCTTTCTTT. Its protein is CASSSLGNTEAFF.